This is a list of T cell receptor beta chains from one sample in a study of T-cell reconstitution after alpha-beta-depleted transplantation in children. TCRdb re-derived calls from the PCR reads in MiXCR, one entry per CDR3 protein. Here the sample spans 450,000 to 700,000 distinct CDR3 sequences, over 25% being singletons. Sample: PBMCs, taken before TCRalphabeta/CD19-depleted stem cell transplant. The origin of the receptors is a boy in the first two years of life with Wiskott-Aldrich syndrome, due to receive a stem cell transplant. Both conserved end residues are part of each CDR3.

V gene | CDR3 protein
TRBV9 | CASSAKLAGTSTDTQYF
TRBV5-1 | CASSLRSPGTSGYNEQFF
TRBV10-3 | CATTDLGGETQYF
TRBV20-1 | CSASLQGGQPQHF
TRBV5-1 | CASSRDARETQYF
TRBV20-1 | CSASIDSGTKETQYF
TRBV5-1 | CASSFRQAFNEKLFF
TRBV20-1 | CSARTRTGLTYEQYF
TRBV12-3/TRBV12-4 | CASSTQENSPLHF
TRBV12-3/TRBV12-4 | CASTLRLIPGNEQFF
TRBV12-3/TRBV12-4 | CASSSPLGLAVGDTQYF
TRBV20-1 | CSAVSPLGAQALNTEAFF
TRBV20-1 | CSAAMAGGTNEQFF
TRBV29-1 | CSVGLRSRTEAFF